Below are 4 T cell receptor beta chains sequenced from a single sample in a study of PD-L1 blockade in urothelial cancer. Time point defined: peripheral blood 6 weeks after treatment start. The data were produced by immunoSEQ multiplex PCR, yet TCRdb's version contains in-frame clones alone and is incomplete. The table has around 80,000 clones, around 93% seen once. The sequences come from PBMCs, collected around atezolizumab (anti-PD-L1) treatment. The receptor source for this set is a woman older than 75 with urothelial cancer.

This rearrangement joins TRBV2 to TRBJ1-5; TRBD1 agrees at 9 bases. There are 16 residues in the CDR3. V gave up 4 bases and J gave up 7 bases; unmatched junction bases: 11. The germline V gene has CDR1 SNHLY and CDR2 FYNNEI. CDR3 loop: CASSVPDRGIRQPQHF. The CDR3 DNA reads as TGTGCCAGCAGTGTCCCCGACAGGGGGATCCGACAGCCCCAGCATTTT.

This clone came up a few times. The J gene is TRBJ1-1, the V gene TRBV13; TRBD1 might be the D (5 bases). Trimming pared 1 base from V and 1 base from J, leaving 13 bases between. Germline V CDR1 and CDR2: PRHDT, FYEKMQ (reference sequence). There are 16 residues in the CDR3. The CDR3 nucleotides read TGTGCCAGCAGCTTAGCGGCGGGGCCAAAGAACACTGAAGCTTTCTTT. Translating gives CASSLAAGPKNTEAFF.

J is TRBJ2-2 and V is TRBV5-1, with TRBD2 matching over 8 bases. CDR1 is SGHRS and CDR2 is YFSETQ in the germline V gene. CDR3 length equals 16 residues. With 1 base clipped from V and 9 bases from J, the junction kept 11 bases outside the gene matches. The CDR3 protein is CASSLTGSGSFWELFF. The CDR3 region has the DNA TGCGCCAGCAGCTTGACAGGGAGCGGGAGTTTTTGGGAGCTGTTTTTT.

The V and J genes are TRBV6-5 and TRBJ2-2; D is uncertain. Deletions cut 7 bases from V and 1 base from J, with 10 bases between. This CDR3 contains 14 residues. Per germline, CDR1 MNHEY and CDR2 SVGAGI. The CDR3 region has the DNA TGTGCCAGCAAGGAGCGTAGGAACACCGGGGAGCTGTTTTTT. Translated, it gives CASKERRNTGELFF.